A single sample is the source of the 21 T cell receptor beta chains below, sequenced in a study of blood T cell repertoires in COVID-19. Some clones are missing from TCRdb's copy, which holds only in-frame ones; the method was immunoSEQ multiplex PCR. The table shows approximately 240,000 clones, with roughly 80% occurring only once. Sample: PBMCs or T cells enriched from blood (not recorded which). The receptors were sampled from a woman aged 35 to 49 with acute COVID-19.

The rearrangement links TRBV6-1 to TRBJ1-5; no definite D call. Germline CDR1 is MNHNS and CDR2 is SASEGT. This CDR3 has 17 amino acids. V was pared by 2 bases and J by 0 bases, with 14 bases between. The CDR3 DNA follows: TGTGCCAGCAGTGAATCCAAACTCCGTTATAGCAATCAGCCCCAGCATTTT. This translates into CASSESKLRYSNQPQHF.

This clone was picked up a small number of times. The rearrangement links TRBV7-3 to TRBJ2-1, with 13 bases aligning to TRBD2. The germline gives CDR1 SGHTA, CDR2 FQGTGA. V lost 4 bases and J lost 0; bases outside the gene matches: 12. The CDR3 length is 20 residues. CDR3 loop: CASSYLPGLAGQSSYNEQFF. The CDR3 nucleotides read TGTGCCAGCAGCTATTTACCGGGACTAGCGGGGCAAAGCTCCTACAATGAGCAGTTCTTC.

The rearrangement joins TRBV28 to TRBJ2-6; D is unclear. Germline loops: CDR1 MDHEN, CDR2 SYDVKM. V lost 4 bases and J 2 bases, leaving 9 bases between the germline ends. The CDR3 runs 15 residues. The CDR3, as DNA: TGTGCCAGCAGTTCCACAGACCCTGGGGCCAACGTCCTGACTTTC. As protein: CASSSTDPGANVLTF.

The V call is TRBV28, the J call TRBJ1-2; 8 bases line up with TRBD1. CDR1 is MDHEN, CDR2 SYDVKM, per germline. V lost 3 bases to trimming and J lost 2 bases; unmatched junction nucleotides: 5. This CDR3 is 15 amino acids long. CDR3 DNA: TGTGCCAGCAGTTTGGGGACAGGCCTCAACTATGGCTACACCTTC. Protein sequence: CASSLGTGLNYGYTF.

The chain employs TRBV7-9 and TRBJ1-5; tentative D call: TRBD1 (6 bases). Germline V CDR1 and CDR2: SEHNR, FQNEAQ (reference sequence). V was cut by 8 bases and J by 6 bases, with 17 bases left in between. The CDR3 totals 14 residues. CDR3 bases: TGTGCCAGCTCAGGGGCAGGGCTCGGTCAGCCCCAGCATTTT. Protein sequence: CASSGAGLGQPQHF.

This clone appeared a few times. V and J are TRBV15 and TRBJ2-1; D is possibly TRBD2 (6 bases). This CDR3 contains 15 residues. Trimming removed 8 bases from V and 0 bases from J, with 14 bases in between. CDR1 is LNHNV, CDR2 YYDKDF, per germline (reference sequence). The CDR3 bases are TGTGCCACCTGTATCGGGGGTAGCTCCTACAATGAGCAGTTCTTC. Translating gives CATCIGGSSYNEQFF.

The chain is built from TRBV29-1 and TRBJ1-1; 9 bases are a match to TRBD1. The CDR3 length is 14 residues. Germline CDR1 SQVTM, CDR2 ANQGSEA. Trimming removed 5 bases from V and 5 bases from J; junction bases left unmatched: 9. CDR3 nucleotides: TGCAGCGTTCGCACGACAGGGGGGAGGACTGAAGCTTTCTTT. This translates into CSVRTTGGRTEAFF.

The V call is TRBV10-3, the J call TRBJ1-1, with D unresolved. V lost 2 bases and J lost 0, with 10 bases in between. Per germline, CDR1 ENHRY and CDR2 SYGVKD. This CDR3 region has 15 residues. CDR3 DNA sequence: TGTGCCATCAGTGAGACAACAGCCTTGAACACTGAAGCTTTCTTT. Amino acid sequence: CAISETTALNTEAFF.

The V gene is TRBV3-1 (or the pseudogene TRBV3-2), the J gene TRBJ1-2; maybe TRBD1 (6 bases). V was clipped by 3 bases and J by 7 bases, with 9 bases between them. The CDR3 is 12 amino acids. From germline, CDR1 is LGHDT and CDR2 YNNKEL (reference sequence). The CDR3 loop reads CASSHSGVGYTF. For the CDR3, the DNA is TGTGCCAGCAGCCACTCAGGGGTTGGCTACACCTTC.

This clone was observed a handful of times. CDR3 bases: TGTGCCAGCAGCTTAGTCGGGGGGGACAATGAGCAGTTCTTC. Its translation: CASSLVGGDNEQFF. The chain links TRBV7-2 to TRBJ2-1; TRBD2 matches at 8 bases. The CDR3 length is 14 residues. Losses at the gene ends were 1 base for V and 5 bases for J; bases not matched to a gene: 1. Looked up from germline, CDR1 is SGHTA and CDR2 is FQGNSA.

CDR3 sequence: CASSDEGTSGREKGSYEQYF. CDR3 DNA: TGTGCCAGCAGTGACGAGGGGACTAGCGGGAGAGAGAAAGGCTCCTACGAGCAGTACTTC. The gene calls are TRBV6-4 and TRBJ2-7; 14 positions agree with TRBD2. The CDR3 totals 20 residues. The trim removed 2 bases at V and 0 bases at J, leaving 12 bases unmatched. The germline CDR1 and CDR2 sequences are MRHNA and SNTAGT.

The gene calls are TRBV6-5 and TRBJ1-1, with TRBD1 matching over 9 bases. CDR3 size: 13 residues. V gave up 6 bases and J gave up 10 bases; unmatched junction bases: 9. Germline assignment: CDR1 MNHEY and CDR2 SVGAGI. The CDR3, as DNA: TGTGCCAGCAGGGTCCCGGGACAGGGTGCAGCTTTCTTT. Translated, it gives CASRVPGQGAAFF.

The rearrangement uses TRBV9 and TRBJ1-2; no clear D gene. Trimming removed 0 bases from V and 8 bases from J, with 20 bases in between. Germline V CDR1 and CDR2: SGDLS, YYNGEE. This CDR3 is built from 16 residues. Here the CDR3 DNA reads TGTGCCAGCAGCGTAGATAACGAGCTACTATCACTCGGCTACACCTTC. Translation: CASSVDNELLSLGYTF.

This chain uses TRBV11-3 with TRBJ2-1; TRBD2 aligns across 10 bases. Per the germline V gene, CDR1 is SGHNT and CDR2 is YENEEA. V gave up 5 bases and J gave up 5 bases; unmatched junction bases: 6. This CDR3 is 15 amino acids long. This CDR3 reads CASSKSSGRNNEQFF. The CDR3 DNA is TGTGCCAGCAGCAAATCTAGCGGGAGAAACAATGAGCAGTTCTTC.

This clone was observed a few times. The rearrangement uses TRBV7-3 and TRBJ1-1, with TRBD1 matching over 7 bases. The CDR3 loop spans 13 amino acids. V lost 6 bases, J lost 1 base, and 2 bases stayed unmatched. Germline CDR1 reads SGHTA; CDR2 reads FQGTGA. This CDR3 reads CASSQGENTEAFF. In nucleotides, the CDR3 is TGTGCCAGCAGTCAGGGGGAGAACACTGAAGCTTTCTTT.

CDR3 sequence (DNA): TGTGCCAGCAGCTCGGAGAACTATGGCTACACCTTC. The encoded protein is CASSSENYGYTF. The V call is TRBV11-2, the J call TRBJ1-2; D is ambiguous. From germline, CDR1 is SGHAT and CDR2 FQNNGV. The V and J ends lost 4 bases and 2 bases respectively, with 5 bases between them. This CDR3 contains 12 residues.

This chain connects TRBV7-3 to TRBJ2-1; TRBD2 aligns across 7 bases. CDR3 length: 13 amino acids. Losses at the gene ends were 4 bases for V and 6 bases for J; bases not matched to a gene: 3. The germline V gene has CDR1 SGHTA and CDR2 FQGTGA. CDR3 in DNA: TGTGCCAGCAGCTCATTAGCGGGCAATGAGCAGTTCTTC. Amino acids: CASSSLAGNEQFF. The whole variable domain, remainder taken from reference TRBV7-3 and TRBJ2-1, is GAGVSQTPSNKVTEKGKYVELRCDPISGHTALYWYRQSLGQGPEFLIYFQGTGAADDSGLPNDRFFAVRPEGSVSTLKIQRTERGDSAVYLCASSSLAGNEQFFGPGTRLTVL.

This chain uses TRBV4-1 with TRBJ2-1; D not certain. This CDR3 has 11 amino acids. The ends were cut back, 0 bases at V and 13 bases at J, with 7 bases in the middle. Germline V gives CDR1 MGHRA, CDR2 YSYEKL. The DNA for the CDR3 is TGCGCCAGCAGCCAAGATACTATTCAGTTCTTC. It translates to CASSQDTIQFF.

This chain connects TRBV19 to TRBJ2-3, with D perhaps matching TRBD1 (6 bases). CDR1 and CDR2 from the germline V gene are LNHDA and SQIVND (reference sequence). The length of the CDR3 is 13 residues. Trimming left V 5 bases short and J 5 bases short, with 11 bases between. Written as DNA, the CDR3 is TGTGCCAGTAGTGGCAGGGGTGGAGATACGCAGTATTTT. Protein sequence: CASSGRGGDTQYF.

The V call is TRBV4-2, the J call TRBJ2-7, with D perhaps matching TRBD2 (6 bases). The CDR3 runs 17 residues. The V end lost 2 bases, the J end lost 4 bases, and 21 bases lay between the germline ends. Germline values: CDR1 LGHNA, CDR2 YNFKEQ. The CDR3 nucleotides read TGTGCCAGCAGCCAACTCCTCGGAGGGGAGTTATCTTACGAGCAGTACTTC. Translation gives CASSQLLGGELSYEQYF.

J is TRBJ2-3 and V is TRBV19, with TRBD1 as a possible D gene (6 bases). The CDR3 is 15 residues long. Germline CDR1 reads LNHDA; CDR2 reads SQIVND (reference sequence). With 4 bases removed from V and 3 bases from J, the gap between germline ends came to 14 bases. The CDR3 region has the DNA TGTGCCAGTAGTACCTTAGCAGGGGTGACAGATACGCAGTATTTT. Its protein is CASSTLAGVTDTQYF. The whole variable domain, filled in from reference TRBV19 and TRBJ2-3, reads DGGITQSPKYLFRKEGQNVTLSCEQNLNHDAMYWYRQDPGQGLRLIYYSQIVNDFQKGDIAEGYSVSREKKESFPLTVTSAQKNPTAFYLCASSTLAGVTDTQYFGPGTRLTVL.